This passage covers 12 T cell receptor beta chains from one sample sequenced in a study of metastatic and nonmetastatic thyroid tumors (dated by TCRdb to between 2020 and 2021). The library was generated by PCR. Sequenced using an Illumina HiSeq 4000. The raw public reads went through TCRdb reprocessing: fastp at Q25, MiXCR clone calling, in-frame beta chains kept. The table for this sample lists some 35,000 clones; 35% of them were counted only once. Of the sample, roughly 20% falls within the top ten clones. No treatment had been received by any patient before thyroid surgery. The sample was tumor tissue. The receptors here all came from a female donor with papillary thyroid cancer or a benign thyroid nodule (not recorded which). Some clones in this sample may be carry-over from other donors' samples.

This chain connects TRBV4-1 to TRBJ2-3; no definite D call. CDR3 length equals 14 residues. The germline V gene has CDR1 MGHRA and CDR2 YSYEKL. The ends were cut back, 3 bases at V and 2 bases at J, with 9 bases in the middle. CDR3 region: CASSHHENTDTQYF. The CDR3 coding sequence is TGCGCCAGCAGCCACCACGAGAACACAGATACGCAGTATTTT.

Written as DNA, the CDR3 is TGTGCCAGCAGTTACGCCGGGACAGGGTACTACGAGCAGTACTTC. Amino acids: CASSYAGTGYYEQYF. The chain links TRBV6-7 to TRBJ2-7, with 9 bases lining up with TRBD1. TRBV6-7 is marked as an open reading frame, function uncertain. The V segment lost 2 bases and the J segment 3 bases; nucleotides outside the gene matches: 5. There are 15 residues in the CDR3.

This rearrangement joins TRBV4-2 to TRBJ2-7; TRBD2 matches 7 bases. CDR3 length equals 15 residues. Germline V gene sequence: CDR1 LGHNA, CDR2 YNFKEQ. The V and J ends lost 4 bases and 3 bases, in that order; junction bases with no gene match: 9. The CDR3 here is CASSPGSGENYEQYF. DNA of the CDR3: TGTGCCAGCAGCCCAGGGAGCGGGGAAAACTACGAGCAGTACTTC.

This clone was detected only a few times. The rearrangement uses TRBV5-1 and TRBJ2-2; D is unclear. The V and J ends lost 0 bases and 7 bases respectively, with 7 bases between them. From germline, CDR1 is SGHRS and CDR2 YFSETQ. The CDR3 loop spans 13 amino acids. For the CDR3, the DNA is TGCGCCAGCAGCTTGGACGTCGGCGGGGAGCTGTTTTTT. As protein: CASSLDVGGELFF. Full variable domain (missing parts from reference TRBV5-1 and TRBJ2-2): KAGVTQTPRYLIKTRGQQVTLSCSPISGHRSVSWYQQTPGQGLQFLFEYFSETQRNKGNFPGRFSGRQFSNSRSEMNVSTLELGDSALYLCASSLDVGGELFFGEGSRLTVL.

A few counts support this clone. V usage is TRBV27 and J usage is TRBJ2-1; 7 nucleotides line up with TRBD1. The CDR3 runs to 13 residues. The junction had 8 bases not matched to a gene; V was cut back by 5 bases and J by 10 bases. CDR1 and CDR2 from the germline V gene are MNHEY and SMNVEV (reference sequence). This chain's CDR3 is CASSPLRQGEQFF. CDR3 sequence (DNA): TGTGCCAGCAGTCCCCTCCGACAGGGCGAGCAGTTCTTC.

The V and J genes are TRBV27 and TRBJ2-1; D not resolved. Between the trimmed V and J ends, which lost 5 bases and 2 bases, there was a span of 13 bases. The CDR3 spans 15 residues. Germline V gene data show CDR1 as MNHEY and CDR2 as SMNVEV (reference sequence). In DNA form, the CDR3 reads TGTGCCAGCAGTGCCGCGAAGCCTCCCTACAATGAGCAGTTCTTC. It translates to CASSAAKPPYNEQFF.

The chain couples TRBV5-1 to TRBJ1-2; 7 nucleotides align to TRBD1. The CDR3 consists of 18 residues. V was pared by 0 bases and J by 5 bases, with 16 bases of the junction left unmatched. The germline CDR1 and CDR2 sequences are SGHRS and YFSETQ. The CDR3 DNA reads TGCGCCAGCAGCTTGGGACAGGGACCTTCCTCCATTCGGTATGGCTACACCTTC. Its translation is CASSLGQGPSSIRYGYTF. Using reference TRBV5-1 and TRBJ1-2 for the parts outside the CDR3, the full variable domain is KAGVTQTPRYLIKTRGQQVTLSCSPISGHRSVSWYQQTPGQGLQFLFEYFSETQRNKGNFPGRFSGRQFSNSRSEMNVSTLELGDSALYLCASSLGQGPSSIRYGYTFGSGTRLTVV.

This sequence joins TRBV20-1 and TRBJ2-3; TRBD2 matches 7 bases. Germline CDR1 DFQATT, CDR2 SNEGSKA (reference sequence). The V gene end was trimmed by 5 bases and the J gene end by 0 bases; junction bases not matched to a gene: 8. The CDR3 is made up of 15 amino acids. This CDR3 is CSALPSGLSTDTQYF. As DNA, the CDR3 is TGCAGTGCTCTACCTAGCGGCCTTAGCACAGATACGCAGTATTTT.

The chain recombines TRBV6-1 with TRBJ2-7; D may be TRBD1 or TRBD2 (5 bases each). Germline V gene sequence: CDR1 MNHNS, CDR2 SASEGT. This CDR3 comprises 12 residues. Deletions cut 8 bases from V and 2 bases from J, with 10 bases between. In DNA form, the CDR3 reads TGTGCCAGCGGGACCCTGGCCTACGAGCAGTACTTC. It translates to CASGTLAYEQYF.

CDR3 nucleotides: TGTGCCACCAGCAGAGATATAGGTTCACCCCTCCACTTT. Its protein product is CATSRDIGSPLHF. The chain uses TRBV15 and TRBJ1-6; no firm D call. V was trimmed by 0 bases and J by 9 bases, leaving 6 bases between them. This CDR3 region has 13 residues. The germline V gene has CDR1 LNHNV and CDR2 YYDKDF (reference sequence).

This clone was counted only a few times. The J gene is TRBJ2-1, the V gene TRBV6-2 or TRBV6-3; 9 bases fit TRBD2. This CDR3 is 11 amino acids long. J gave up 10 bases and V 8 bases, and 3 bases lay outside the gene matches. Germline V gene lookup returns CDR1 MNHEY and CDR2 SVGEGT. This chain's CDR3 is CASRGGGEQFF. The CDR3, as DNA: TGTGCCAGCCGCGGGGGGGGGGAGCAGTTCTTC.

The chain carries TRBV6-2 or TRBV6-3 and TRBJ2-7; D ambiguous. CDR3 size: 12 residues. V dropped 2 bases and J dropped 4 bases, with 6 bases sitting between them. The germline gives CDR1 MNHEY, CDR2 SVGEGT. The CDR3 here is CASSYDMYEQYF. CDR3 nucleotide sequence: TGTGCCAGCAGTTACGACATGTACGAGCAGTACTTC.